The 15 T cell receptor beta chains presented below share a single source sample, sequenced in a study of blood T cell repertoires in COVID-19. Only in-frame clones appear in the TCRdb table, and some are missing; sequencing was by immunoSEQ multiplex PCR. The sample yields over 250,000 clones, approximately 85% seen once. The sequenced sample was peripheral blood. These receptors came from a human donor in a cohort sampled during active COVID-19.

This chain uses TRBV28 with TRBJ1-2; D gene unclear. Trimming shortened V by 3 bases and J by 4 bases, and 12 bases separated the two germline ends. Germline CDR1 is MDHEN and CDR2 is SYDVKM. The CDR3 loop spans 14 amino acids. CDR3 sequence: CASSFGREGYGYTF. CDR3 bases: TGTGCCAGCAGTTTCGGAAGAGAGGGCTATGGCTACACCTTC.

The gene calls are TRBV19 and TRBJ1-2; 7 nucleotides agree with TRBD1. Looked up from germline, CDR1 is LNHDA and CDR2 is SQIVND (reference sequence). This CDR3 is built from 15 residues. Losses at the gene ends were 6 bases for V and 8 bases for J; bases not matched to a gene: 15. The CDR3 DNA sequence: TGTGCCAGTAGCAACTACGACCGACAGGGCCACGGCTACACCTTC. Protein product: CASSNYDRQGHGYTF. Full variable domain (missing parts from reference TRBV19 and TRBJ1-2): DGGITQSPKYLFRKEGQNVTLSCEQNLNHDAMYWYRQDPGQGLRLIYYSQIVNDFQKGDIAEGYSVSREKKESFPLTVTSAQKNPTAFYLCASSNYDRQGHGYTFGSGTRLTVV.

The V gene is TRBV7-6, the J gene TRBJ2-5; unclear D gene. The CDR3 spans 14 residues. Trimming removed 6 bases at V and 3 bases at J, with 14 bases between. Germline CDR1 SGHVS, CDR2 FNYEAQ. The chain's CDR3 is CASRPTALEETQYF. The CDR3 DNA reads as TGTGCCAGCAGACCTACTGCCCTAGAAGAGACCCAGTACTTC.

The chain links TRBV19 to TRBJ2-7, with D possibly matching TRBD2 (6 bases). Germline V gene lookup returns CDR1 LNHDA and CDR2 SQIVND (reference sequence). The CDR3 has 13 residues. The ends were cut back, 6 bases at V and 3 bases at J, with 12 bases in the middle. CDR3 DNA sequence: TGTGCCAGTAGCCCATCCGGGAGCTACGAGCAGTACTTC. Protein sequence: CASSPSGSYEQYF.

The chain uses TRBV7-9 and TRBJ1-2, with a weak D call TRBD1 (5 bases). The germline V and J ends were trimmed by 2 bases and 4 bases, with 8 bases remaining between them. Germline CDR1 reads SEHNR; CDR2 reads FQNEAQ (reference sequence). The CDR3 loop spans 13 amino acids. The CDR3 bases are TGTGCCAGCAGCTTATCACAGGCCTATGGCTACACCTTC. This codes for CASSLSQAYGYTF.

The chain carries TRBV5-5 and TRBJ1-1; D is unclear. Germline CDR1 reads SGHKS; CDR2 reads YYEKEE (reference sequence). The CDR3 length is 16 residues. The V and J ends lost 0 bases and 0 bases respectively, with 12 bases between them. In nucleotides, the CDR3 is TGTGCCAGCAGCTTGGAGCAGGCTACGCTGAACACTGAAGCTTTCTTT. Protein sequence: CASSLEQATLNTEAFF.

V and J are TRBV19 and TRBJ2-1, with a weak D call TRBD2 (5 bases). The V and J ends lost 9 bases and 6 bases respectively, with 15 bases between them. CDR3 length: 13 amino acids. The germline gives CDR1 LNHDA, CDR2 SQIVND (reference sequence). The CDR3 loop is CASRTGKFNEQFF. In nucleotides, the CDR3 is TGTGCCAGCCGGACTGGAAAGTTCAATGAGCAGTTCTTC. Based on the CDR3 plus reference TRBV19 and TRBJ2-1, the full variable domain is DGGITQSPKYLFRKEGQNVTLSCEQNLNHDAMYWYRQDPGQGLRLIYYSQIVNDFQKGDIAEGYSVSREKKESFPLTVTSAQKNPTAFYLCASRTGKFNEQFFGPGTRLTVL.

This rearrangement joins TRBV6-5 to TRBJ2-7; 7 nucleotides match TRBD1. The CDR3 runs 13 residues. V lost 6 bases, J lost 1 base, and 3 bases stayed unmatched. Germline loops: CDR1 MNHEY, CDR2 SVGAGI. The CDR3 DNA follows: TGTGCCAGCAGATCGACAGGGTCCTACGAGCAGTACTTC. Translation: CASRSTGSYEQYF.

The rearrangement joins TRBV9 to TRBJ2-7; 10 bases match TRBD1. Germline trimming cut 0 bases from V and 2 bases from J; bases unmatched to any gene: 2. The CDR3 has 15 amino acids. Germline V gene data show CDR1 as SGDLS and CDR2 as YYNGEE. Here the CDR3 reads CASSVGQGATYEQYF. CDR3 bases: TGTGCCAGCAGCGTAGGACAGGGGGCGACCTACGAGCAGTACTTC.

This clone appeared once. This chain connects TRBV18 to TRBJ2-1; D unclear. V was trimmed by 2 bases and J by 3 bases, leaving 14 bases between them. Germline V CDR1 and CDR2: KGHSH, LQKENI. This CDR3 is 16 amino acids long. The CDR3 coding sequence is TGTGCCAGCTCACCAGAAGACTTGCACCACTACAATGAGCAGTTCTTC. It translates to CASSPEDLHHYNEQFF.

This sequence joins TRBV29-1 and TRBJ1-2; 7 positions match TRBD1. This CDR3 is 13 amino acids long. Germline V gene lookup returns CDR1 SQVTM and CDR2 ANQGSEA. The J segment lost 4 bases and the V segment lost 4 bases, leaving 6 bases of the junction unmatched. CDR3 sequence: CSVGGGGLYGYTF. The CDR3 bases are TGCAGCGTTGGAGGAGGGGGCCTCTATGGCTACACCTTC.

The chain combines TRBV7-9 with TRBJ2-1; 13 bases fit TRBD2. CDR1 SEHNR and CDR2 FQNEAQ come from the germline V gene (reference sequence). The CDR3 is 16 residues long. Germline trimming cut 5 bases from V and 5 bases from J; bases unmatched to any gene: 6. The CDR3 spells CASSPILAGGDNEQFF. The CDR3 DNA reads TGTGCCAGCAGCCCGATACTAGCGGGAGGGGACAATGAGCAGTTCTTC.

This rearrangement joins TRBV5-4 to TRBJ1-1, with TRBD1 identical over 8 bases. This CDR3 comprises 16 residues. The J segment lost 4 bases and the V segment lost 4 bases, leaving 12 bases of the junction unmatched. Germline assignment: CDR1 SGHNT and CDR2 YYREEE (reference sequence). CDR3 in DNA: TGTGCCAGCAGCCGCGGACAGGGAGCGATGGGCACTGAAGCTTTCTTT. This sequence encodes CASSRGQGAMGTEAFF.

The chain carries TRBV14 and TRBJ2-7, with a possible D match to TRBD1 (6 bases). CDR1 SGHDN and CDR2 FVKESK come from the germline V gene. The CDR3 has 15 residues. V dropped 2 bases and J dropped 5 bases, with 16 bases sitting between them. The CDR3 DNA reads TGTGCCAGCAGCCAAAGATGGGACAATTTCGACGAGCAGTACTTC. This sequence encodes CASSQRWDNFDEQYF.

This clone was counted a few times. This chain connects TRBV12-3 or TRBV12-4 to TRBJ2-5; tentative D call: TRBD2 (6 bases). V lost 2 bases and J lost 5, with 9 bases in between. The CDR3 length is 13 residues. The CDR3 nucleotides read TGTGCCAGCAGTTTATCTGGGACTGAGACCCAGTACTTC. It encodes CASSLSGTETQYF.